This T cell receptor (beta chain) came from a study of T cells in Graves' hyperthyroidism and ophthalmopathy. CDR1 LGHNA and CDR2 YSLEER come from the germline V gene. This CDR3 contains 15 residues. V dropped 0 bases and J dropped 3; count of bases not matched to a gene: 3. A sample of blood taken at first hyperthyroidism diagnosis preceded any ophthalmopathy symptoms. The source material, RNA transcripts, was used to amplify TCR beta CDR3 regions. The TCR CDR3 was amplified in a first-round RT-PCR using the HTBI primer set. TCRdb re-called the multiplex PCR reads through MiXCR, storing one row per CDR3 protein. Of nearly 600,000 distinct CDR3 sequences listed, roughly 14% are singletons.

The sequence came from a woman aged 25 to 39 with Graves' hyperthyroidism that later progressed to Graves' ophthalmopathy. The chain employs TRBV4-3 and TRBJ2-3, with 7 bases lining up with TRBD2. Sequenced sample: blood. CDR3 nucleotide sequence: TGCGCCAGCAGCCAAGATGGGGGGGGAACAGATACGCAGTATTTT. As protein: CASSQDGGGTDTQYF.